The 24 T cell receptor beta chains reported below all come from one sample, sequenced in a study of T cell responses to AZD1222 COVID-19 vaccine. Sequencing used immunoSEQ multiplex PCR; TCRdb keeps in-frame clones, though not all of them. Here the sample spans nearly 55,000 clones, roughly 90% being singletons. The sequencing here drew on peripheral blood, taken 28 days after the second AZD1222 dose. The receptors here all came from an adult who received the AZD1222 COVID-19 vaccine.

The genes are TRBV11-2 and TRBJ1-1; D ambiguous. Trimming cost V 5 bases and J 1 base, with 8 bases left between them. Germline assignment: CDR1 SGHAT and CDR2 FQNNGV. The CDR3 has 13 amino acids. The CDR3 nucleotides read TGTGCCAGCAGCCAGGTGAAGAACACTGAAGCTTTCTTT. It is translated as CASSQVKNTEAFF. Supplemented by reference TRBV11-2 and TRBJ1-1, the full variable domain reads EAGVAQSPRYKIIEKRQSVAFWCNPISGHATLYWYQQILGQGPKLLIQFQNNGVVDDSQLPKDRFSAERLKGVDSTLKIQPAKLEDSAVYLCASSQVKNTEAFFGQGTRLTVV.

This chain connects TRBV7-2 to TRBJ1-2, with D perhaps TRBD1 (6 bases). CDR1 and CDR2 from the germline V gene are SGHTA and FQGNSA. V lost 4 bases to trimming and J lost 4 bases, with 13 bases between them. The CDR3 runs to 14 residues. CDR3 loop: CASSWSGVLYGYTF. Here the CDR3 DNA reads TGTGCCAGCAGCTGGTCAGGGGTGCTCTATGGCTACACCTTC.

The chain links TRBV19 to TRBJ1-1, with no clear D. The germline V gene has CDR1 LNHDA and CDR2 SQIVND (reference sequence). With 3 bases removed from V and 7 bases from J, the gap between germline ends came to 9 bases. This CDR3 region has 12 residues. The CDR3 region is CASSMMGVEAFF. The CDR3 nucleotides are TGTGCCAGTAGTATGATGGGAGTTGAAGCTTTCTTT.

This clone was counted a few times. The chain has TRBV4-1 and TRBJ2-1; D remains unclear. There are 16 residues in the CDR3. Germline loops: CDR1 MGHRA, CDR2 YSYEKL. Trimming pared 0 bases from V and 6 bases from J, leaving 15 bases between. The CDR3 DNA sequence: TGCGCCAGCAGCCAAGACGGCTCGCCGGCTCCCAATGAGCAGTTCTTC. Protein: CASSQDGSPAPNEQFF.

The CDR3 is CASSLGVSVGRGSGELFF. CDR3 sequence (DNA): TGCGCCAGCAGCTTGGGGGTATCGGTCGGGAGAGGATCCGGGGAGCTGTTTTTT. This chain joins TRBV5-1 and TRBJ2-2, with D maybe TRBD2 (6 bases). Germline CDR1 SGHRS, CDR2 YFSETQ. This CDR3 has 18 residues. V was cut by 0 bases and J by 6 bases, with 21 bases left in between.

CDR3 sequence: CASSIGTQGYGYTF. In DNA form, the CDR3 reads TGTGCCAGTAGTATCGGGACCCAAGGATATGGCTACACCTTC. The chain combines TRBV19 with TRBJ1-2, with D maybe TRBD1 (5 bases). V lost 3 bases, J lost 5 bases, and 13 bases lay in between. CDR3 size: 14 residues. Germline CDR1 is LNHDA and CDR2 is SQIVND (reference sequence).

The rearrangement joins TRBV7-9 to TRBJ1-2; 7 nucleotides agree with TRBD1. Trimming cost V 4 bases and J 8 bases; bases outside gene matches: 4. The CDR3 loop spans 12 amino acids. In germline, CDR1 is SEHNR, CDR2 FQNEAQ (reference sequence). DNA of the CDR3: TGTGCCAGCAGCTCGACAGGGACGGGCTACACCTTC. Its protein product is CASSSTGTGYTF.

The V and J genes are TRBV30 and TRBJ1-2; D possibly corresponds to TRBD1 (6 bases). This CDR3 has 16 amino acids. Germline CDR1 GTSNPN, CDR2 SVGIG (reference sequence). V dropped 4 bases and J dropped 0 bases, with 18 bases sitting between them. DNA of the CDR3: TGTGCCTGGAACCGGGACAACCGTCGGGCTAACTATGGCTACACCTTC. Translating gives CAWNRDNRRANYGYTF.

The chain has TRBV19 and TRBJ2-4, with 7 bases fitting TRBD2. The CDR3 contains 17 residues. Germline trimming cut 8 bases from V and 5 bases from J; bases unmatched to any gene: 18. Per the germline V gene, CDR1 is LNHDA and CDR2 is SQIVND (reference sequence). The CDR3 reads CASSLSAGRSGQNIQYF. The CDR3 DNA follows: TGTGCCAGTTCCCTTTCGGCCGGGAGGTCTGGCCAAAACATTCAGTACTTC.

The rearrangement joins TRBV7-2 to TRBJ2-1; no firm D call. Trimming shortened V by 4 bases and J by 4 bases, and 8 bases separated the two germline ends. Germline CDR1 reads SGHTA; CDR2 reads FQGNSA. This CDR3 contains 13 residues. CDR3 region: CASSSQTYNEQFF. CDR3 nucleotide sequence: TGTGCCAGCAGCTCACAGACGTACAATGAGCAGTTCTTC.

The chain carries TRBV4-3 and TRBJ2-2; D might be TRBD2 (6 bases). Germline V gives CDR1 LGHNA, CDR2 YSLEER. The CDR3 extends over 18 amino acids. The ends were cut back, 0 bases at V and 6 bases at J, with 20 bases in the middle. The CDR3 protein is CASSQDLRAGIESGELFF. CDR3 nucleotide sequence: TGCGCCAGCAGCCAAGATCTTCGAGCGGGCATTGAATCCGGGGAGCTGTTTTTT.

This chain connects TRBV7-9 to TRBJ2-7; 7 bases line up with TRBD1. This CDR3 is built from 12 residues. V shed 6 bases, J shed 6 bases, and the junction held 5 bases outside the gene matches. The V gene's germline CDR1 is SEHNR and CDR2 FQNEAQ (reference sequence). The CDR3 region is CASRSQGPEQYF. CDR3 nucleotide sequence: TGTGCCAGCAGGTCACAGGGGCCCGAGCAGTACTTC.

The chain couples TRBV28 to TRBJ2-1, with D unclear. V was clipped by 6 bases and J by 6 bases, with 12 bases between them. Germline CDR1 MDHEN, CDR2 SYDVKM. This CDR3 is 13 amino acids long. The CDR3 region is CASRSPGFNEQFF. CDR3 sequence (DNA): TGTGCCAGCAGGTCGCCCGGTTTCAATGAGCAGTTCTTC.

CDR3 in amino acids: CASSLGRAGDGEQFF. CDR3 bases: TGTGCCAGCAGCTTAGGGAGAGCGGGAGATGGTGAGCAGTTCTTC. The chain carries TRBV7-2 and TRBJ2-1; the match to TRBD2 covers 8 bases. V dropped 1 base and J dropped 9; count of bases not matched to a gene: 8. CDR1 is SGHTA and CDR2 is FQGNSA in the germline V gene. This CDR3 comprises 15 residues. The variable domain in full, with the rest retrieved from reference TRBV7-2 and TRBJ2-1, is GAGVSQSPSNKVTEKGKDVELRCDPISGHTALYWYRQSLGQGLEFLIYFQGNSAPDKSGLPSDRFSAERTGGSVSTLTIQRTQQEDSAVYLCASSLGRAGDGEQFFGPGTRLTVL.

The chain carries TRBV30 and TRBJ1-1; D is unresolved. From germline, CDR1 is GTSNPN and CDR2 SVGIG (reference sequence). The CDR3 is 12 residues long. V was shortened by 0 bases and J by 2 bases, with 4 bases between the two germline ends. The CDR3 loop reads CAWSVGNTEAFF. CDR3 nucleotides: TGTGCCTGGAGTGTGGGTAACACTGAAGCTTTCTTT.

The chain is built from TRBV2 and TRBJ1-2; tentative D call: TRBD1 (5 bases). The CDR3 is 14 amino acids. Trimming removed 3 bases at V and 8 bases at J, with 16 bases between. Germline values: CDR1 SNHLY, CDR2 FYNNEI. In DNA, the CDR3 is TGTGCCAGCAGTGAGGGGGGATCCGGTTTCGGCTACACCTTC. The encoded protein is CASSEGGSGFGYTF.

The rearrangement links TRBV27 to TRBJ1-6; 8 bases map to TRBD1. This CDR3 spans 14 amino acids. J was trimmed by 10 bases and V by 7 bases; bases with no gene match: 9. Looked up from germline, CDR1 is MNHEY and CDR2 is SMNVEV (reference sequence). The CDR3 DNA reads TGTGCCAGCACCTCAGCGACAGGGGAATCACCCCTCCACTTT. The encoded protein is CASTSATGESPLHF.

The chain couples TRBV6-5 to TRBJ1-4; D is ambiguous. The CDR3 is 13 amino acids. Germline V gene sequence: CDR1 MNHEY, CDR2 SVGAGI. Trimming stripped 5 bases from V and 7 bases from J, with 11 bases between. The CDR3, as DNA: TGTGCCAGCAGTCGCTGGGAAGGTGAAAAACTGTTTTTT. Its protein is CASSRWEGEKLFF.

This chain connects TRBV11-1 to TRBJ2-7; unclear D gene. Germline CDR1 SGHAT, CDR2 FQDESV (reference sequence). CDR3 length: 11 residues. The germline V and J ends were trimmed by 3 bases and 4 bases, with 4 bases remaining between them. CDR3 nucleotides: TGTGCCAGCAGCTTTAGATACGAGCAGTACTTC. Translated: CASSFRYEQYF.

The chain combines TRBV12-3 or TRBV12-4 with TRBJ1-5, with unresolved D. The V gene lost 3 bases and the J gene lost 5 bases, with 8 bases spanning the gap. This CDR3 spans 13 amino acids. This chain's CDR3 is CASSFGVDQPQHF. DNA for the CDR3: TGTGCCAGCAGTTTCGGGGTGGATCAGCCCCAGCATTTT.

The chain uses TRBV2 and TRBJ1-1; TRBD1 might be the D (5 bases). Germline CDR1 reads SNHLY; CDR2 reads FYNNEI. The V end lost 4 bases, the J end lost 4 bases, and 10 bases lay between the germline ends. This CDR3 spans 13 amino acids. The CDR3 nucleotides read TGTGCCAGCAGTGTTGAGGGGATCACTGAAGCTTTCTTT. It specifies CASSVEGITEAFF. Filled out from reference TRBV2 and TRBJ1-1, the complete variable domain reads EPEVTQTPSHQVTQMGQEVILRCVPISNHLYFYWYRQILGQKVEFLVSFYNNEISEKSEIFDDQFSVERPDGSNFTLKIRSTKLEDSAMYFCASSVEGITEAFFGQGTRLTVV.

This chain uses TRBV19 with TRBJ1-1; 9 bases line up with TRBD1. The germline CDR1 and CDR2 sequences are LNHDA and SQIVND (reference sequence). Losses at the gene ends were 5 bases for V and 3 bases for J; bases not matched to a gene: 7. The CDR3 extends over 15 amino acids. Here the CDR3 reads CASSAQTGGDTEAFF. The CDR3 region has the DNA TGTGCCAGTAGTGCCCAGACAGGGGGAGACACTGAAGCTTTCTTT. Full variable domain (rest looked up from reference TRBV19 and TRBJ1-1): DGGITQSPKYLFRKEGQNVTLSCEQNLNHDAMYWYRQDPGQGLRLIYYSQIVNDFQKGDIAEGYSVSREKKESFPLTVTSAQKNPTAFYLCASSAQTGGDTEAFFGQGTRLTVV.

Only a few counts were recorded for this clone. This chain connects TRBV18 to TRBJ1-2, with TRBD1 identical over 7 bases. CDR3 length: 16 amino acids. V trimming: 2 bases; J trimming: 3 bases; junction bases outside the gene matches: 9. CDR1 and CDR2 (germline): KGHSH, LQKENI. Here the CDR3 DNA reads TGTGCCAGCTCACCAGGTTCGACAGGGTTTCACTATGGCTACACCTTC. As protein: CASSPGSTGFHYGYTF.

The J gene is TRBJ2-7, the V gene TRBV6-5; D may be TRBD2 (5 bases). The CDR3 contains 13 residues. Per the germline V gene, CDR1 is MNHEY and CDR2 is SVGAGI. V shed 6 bases and J shed 0 bases, with 9 bases lying between them. The CDR3 nucleotides read TGTGCCAGCAGGGCGGGTCGCTCCTACGAGCAGTACTTC. This gives the protein CASRAGRSYEQYF.